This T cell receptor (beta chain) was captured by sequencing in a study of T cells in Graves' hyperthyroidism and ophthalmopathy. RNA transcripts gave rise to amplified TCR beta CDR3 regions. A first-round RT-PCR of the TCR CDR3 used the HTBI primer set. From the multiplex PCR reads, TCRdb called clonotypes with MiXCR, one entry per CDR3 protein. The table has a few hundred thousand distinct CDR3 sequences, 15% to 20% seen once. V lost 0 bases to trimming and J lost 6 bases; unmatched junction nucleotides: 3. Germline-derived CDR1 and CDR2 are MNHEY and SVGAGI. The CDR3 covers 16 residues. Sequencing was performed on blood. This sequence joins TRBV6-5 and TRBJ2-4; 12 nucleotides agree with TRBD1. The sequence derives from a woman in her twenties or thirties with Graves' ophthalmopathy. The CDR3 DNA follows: TGTGCCAGCAGTTACTCCGGGACAGGGGGCGGAAACATTCAGTACTTC. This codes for CASSYSGTGGGNIQYF.